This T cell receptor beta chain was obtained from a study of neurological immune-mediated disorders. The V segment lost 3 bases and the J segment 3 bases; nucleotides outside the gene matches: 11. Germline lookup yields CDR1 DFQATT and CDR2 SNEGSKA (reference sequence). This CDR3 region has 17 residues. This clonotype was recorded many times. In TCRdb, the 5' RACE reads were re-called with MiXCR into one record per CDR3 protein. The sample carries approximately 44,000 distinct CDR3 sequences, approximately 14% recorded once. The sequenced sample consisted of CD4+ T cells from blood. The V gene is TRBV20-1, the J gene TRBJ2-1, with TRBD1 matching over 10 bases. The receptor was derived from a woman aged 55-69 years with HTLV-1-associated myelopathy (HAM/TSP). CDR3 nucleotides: TGCAGTGCTAGTAAGATATCCGGGACAGGGGACTACAATGAGCAGTTCTTC. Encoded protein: CSASKISGTGDYNEQFF.